This TCR beta chain was recorded in a study of blood T cell repertoires in COVID-19 (dated by TCRdb to about 2020). Background on the whole study: The collaborator samples originated in the United States, Italy and Spain and spanned the acute and convalescent phases of COVID-19. The material from the prospective study consisted of cDNA or gDNA derived from T cells, B-cell-depleted T cells, or PBMCs. Deeply sampled blood TCRbeta repertoires from subjects exposed to, actively infected with, or recovered from COVID-19 were included in the dataset. A freely available public database, intended as a resource for researchers studying the immune response to SARS-CoV-2, is where the repertoires were released. The samples were drawn from two sources: the first 160 participants of the ongoing ImmuneRACE study, and about 1,300 subjects contributed by 6 global collaborators. Sample metadata almost always included a de-identified subject ID, COVID-19 status, age in years and sex. Where available, HLA class I and class II types were obtained from metadata supplied by the sample provider rather than from assay-based typing.

The paper's findings and limits, for the study overall: The amount of clinical and demographic metadata varied by source and participant and was provided uncurated.

TCRbeta CDR3 regions were amplified from genomic DNA by means of the immunoSEQ Assay, a bias-controlled multiplex PCR. The original pipeline was this. Nucleated cell counts per sample were estimated from amplification of reference gene primers within the assay. To quantify the absolute abundance of each unique TCRbeta CDR3 rearrangement, sequence reads were collapsed and filtered. For each sample, productive Simpson clonality was calculated as the square root of Simpson's diversity index across productive rearrangements. TCRdb obtained this table from immuneACCESS and retained in-frame rearrangements with V and J assigned. These tables miss some clones; where compared with another copy, unresolved V genes account for less than half of the shortfall, and the remainder is unexplained. V and J calls and clone size are given by that table; D and trimming were obtained from the DNA. In this sample the table shows about 74,000 clones, 80% to 85% of which occur a single time. The ten largest account for 7.5% to 9.5% of the sample.

Via the germline V gene, CDR1 is SGDLS and CDR2 YYNGEE. V is pruned by 3 bases and J by 0 bases, leaving 3 bases of the junction without a gene match. Measured from the cysteine to the phenylalanine, the CDR3 is 15 residues long. Of all the DNA, just the CDR3 is kept, 45 bases in frame from base 1. Each collaborating institution followed its own protocols to collect whole blood in K2EDTA tubes. For TCRbeta analysis, collaborator samples were shipped as frozen whole blood, as isolated PBMCs, or as DNA extracted from either sample type. About this clone: Its antigen has not been determined. No much larger clonotype is one base removed from it; base qualities were not supplied.

The V gene is TRBV9 and the J gene is TRBJ2-3; 8 bases in the junction line up with TRBD2. Source material: peripheral blood. The clonotype comes from a man between 45 and 60 years old with active COVID-19. The CDR3 is CASSATSGSTDTQYF. The nucleotides are TGTGCCAGCAGCGCAACTAGCGGTAGCACAGATACGCAGTATTTT.